The 6 T cell receptor beta chains presented below share a single source sample, sequenced in a study of blood T cell repertoires in COVID-19. Using immunoSEQ multiplex PCR, the repertoire was profiled, and TCRdb retains in-frame clones only, with some absent. Of 56,000 or so clones listed, 79% were seen once; the top ten hold around 5.1%. Sequencing was done on a sample of peripheral blood. These receptors were collected from a woman aged 70-85 years with acute or convalescent COVID-19.

J is TRBJ2-1 and V is TRBV7-9, with 10 bases identical to TRBD2. Germline assignment: CDR1 SEHNR and CDR2 FQNEAQ (reference sequence). CDR3 length equals 15 residues. J gave up 3 bases and V 3 bases, and 2 bases lay outside the gene matches. The CDR3 is CASSFLAGVYNEQFF. CDR3 coding DNA: TGTGCCAGCAGCTTCCTAGCGGGGGTCTACAATGAGCAGTTCTTC.

This clone was seen a few times. The gene calls are TRBV4-3 and TRBJ2-3; 9 bases map to TRBD2. This CDR3 spans 16 amino acids. CDR1 and CDR2 from the germline V gene are LGHNA and YSLEER. V dropped 1 base and J dropped 4; count of bases not matched to a gene: 6. CDR3 loop: CASSQVSAGGADTQYF. Written as DNA, the CDR3 is TGCGCCAGCAGCCAAGTGTCCGCGGGGGGGGCAGATACGCAGTATTTT.

This clone was recorded a few times. The chain couples TRBV6-7 to TRBJ1-5, with 7 bases lining up with TRBD1. TRBV6-7 is treated as an ORF (open reading frame) with a function not yet certain. This CDR3 is 13 amino acids long. V was clipped by 2 bases and J by 8 bases; unmatched bases: 3. CDR3 coding DNA: TGTGCCAGCAGTTACCCGACAGGGAAGCCCCAGCATTTT. Translating it yields CASSYPTGKPQHF.

This chain links TRBV7-2 with TRBJ2-7, with 10 bases identical to TRBD2. Germline lookup yields CDR1 SGHTA and CDR2 FQGNSA. The CDR3 covers 15 residues. V lost 1 base and J lost 1; bases outside the gene matches: 1. Here the CDR3 reads CASSLDSGGSYEQYF. CDR3 nucleotides: TGTGCCAGCAGCTTAGATAGCGGGGGGTCCTACGAGCAGTACTTC.

The rearrangement links TRBV30 to TRBJ2-7; 12 bases align to TRBD1. Trimming removed 3 bases from V and 0 bases from J; junction bases left unmatched: 3. The CDR3 has 15 amino acids. The germline V gene encodes CDR1 GTSNPN and CDR2 SVGIG (reference sequence). The CDR3 DNA is TGTGCCTGGAGCCCGGGACAGGGGGCCTCCTACGAGCAGTACTTC. Its translation is CAWSPGQGASYEQYF. Variable domain in full (rest from reference TRBV30 and TRBJ2-7): SQTIHQWPATLVQPVGSPLSLECTVEGTSNPNLYWYRQAAGRGLQLLFYSVGIGQISSEVPQNLSASRPQDRQFILSSKKLLLSDSGFYLCAWSPGQGASYEQYFGPGTRLTVT.

In this sample, this clone turned up once. The chain combines TRBV19 with TRBJ2-3; the D gene is possibly TRBD2 (6 bases). Germline V lookup: CDR1 LNHDA, CDR2 SQIVND (reference sequence). The ends were cut back, 5 bases at V and 6 bases at J, with 12 bases in the middle. The CDR3 is made up of 13 amino acids. The CDR3 reads CASSSSRGDTQYF. The CDR3 nucleotides are TGTGCCAGTAGTTCCTCCCGGGGGGATACGCAGTATTTT.